These T cell receptor beta chains were read from a single sample in a study of CD8+ T cells in alopecia areata. Clones were read by immunoSEQ multiplex PCR, and TCRdb kept only the in-frame ones, dropping some. The sample lists around 80,000 clones; roughly 51% were seen once. The material sequenced was NKG2D-high CD8+ T cells sorted from blood. The receptors stem from a human donor with alopecia areata. Each CDR3 is given with its conserved first and last residue. The D gene is left open where the match is weak. The size entry is marked missing in some rows and otherwise reads once, few, many or a size class.

V,size,D,J,DNA,CDR3
TRBV9,few,TRBD1,TRBJ2-5,TGTGCCAGCAGCGGCGGACAGGAAGAGACCCAGTACTTC,CASSGGQEETQYF
TRBV29-1,few,NA,TRBJ1-2,TGCAGCGCTAGTGGCTACACCTTC,CSASGYTF
TRBV29-1,few,NA,TRBJ1-1,TGCAGCGTCCGAAACGACGCTCGTCGGGGGTCTGAAGCTTTCTTT,CSVRNDARRGSEAFF
TRBV28,once,TRBD1,TRBJ2-4,TGTGCCAGCAGGCCGACAGGGTTAGCCAAAAACATTCAGTACTTC,CASRPTGLAKNIQYF
TRBV29-1,few,TRBD2,TRBJ2-1,TGCAGCGTTGCTCCGGGACTAGCGGGAGGTACCTACTCCTACAATGAGCAGTTCTTC,CSVAPGLAGGTYSYNEQFF
TRBV7-8,NA,NA,TRBJ2-7,TGTGCCAGCAGTTTGTCATACGAGCAGTACTTC,CASSLSYEQYF
TRBV6-1,NA,NA,TRBJ2-1,TGTGCCAGCAGTGAAGACATAACCGATGGGAATGAGCAGTTCTTC,CASSEDITDGNEQFF
TRBV5-6,NA,NA,TRBJ1-1,TGTGCCAGCAGCTTGCTCGGTTCCTTCCTCACTGAAGCTTTCTTT,CASSLLGSFLTEAFF
TRBV29-1,NA,NA,TRBJ2-2,TGCAGCGTTATCAGGGAGAACACCGGGGAGCTGTTTTTT,CSVIRENTGELFF
TRBV28,few,NA,TRBJ1-2,TGTGCCAGCAGTCTGCGGTACAGGACCCCGGATGGCTACACCTTC,CASSLRYRTPDGYTF
TRBV27,NA,NA,TRBJ2-7,TGTGCCAGCTCGCCAGGTTCCTACGAGCAGTACTTC,CASSPGSYEQYF
TRBV30,NA,TRBD1,TRBJ2-7,TGTGCCTGGACTTTCGGGACAGGGGACGTCGAGCAGTACTTC,CAWTFGTGDVEQYF
TRBV4-1,NA,NA,TRBJ1-2,TGCGCCAGCAGCCCCCTGCAGGGGAGCTACACCTTC,CASSPLQGSYTF
TRBV2,few,NA,TRBJ2-5,TGTGCCAGCAATTTTTTCCCTACCGAGACCCAGTACTTC,CASNFFPTETQYF
TRBV13,NA,TRBD1,TRBJ2-7,TGTGCCAGCAGCTCCAGGGGGGACAGGGAATACGAGCAGTACTTC,CASSSRGDREYEQYF
TRBV29-1,NA,NA,TRBJ2-7,TGCAGCGTAAGGAAGGAGATCTCCTACGAGCAGTACTTC,CSVRKEISYEQYF
TRBV5-8,NA,NA,TRBJ2-1,TGTGCCAGTGGACGAGGTTTCAATGAGCAGTTCTTC,CASGRGFNEQFF
TRBV7-8,NA,NA,TRBJ2-1,TGTGCCAGCAGCTTATCGTCAAATCCCTACAATGAGCAGTTCTTC,CASSLSSNPYNEQFF
TRBV28,few,TRBD1,TRBJ2-7,TGTGCCAGCAGTTTAGGACAGGTTGCCTACGAGCAGTACTTC,CASSLGQVAYEQYF
TRBV5-4,NA,NA,TRBJ2-1,TGTGCCAGCAGCTTCACCGGGGAAGAGCAGTTCTTC,CASSFTGEEQFF
TRBV4-2,NA,NA,TRBJ1-5,TGTGCCAGCAGCCAAGGGACACCAAATCAGCCCCAGCATTTT,CASSQGTPNQPQHF
TRBV4-1,NA,NA,TRBJ2-5,TGCGCCAGCAGCCCGAGGTTACAAGAGACCCAGTACTTC,CASSPRLQETQYF
TRBV7-9,few,NA,TRBJ2-1,TGTGCCAGCTGCGACGGGCCCAAATACAATGAGCAGTTCTTC,CASCDGPKYNEQFF
TRBV7-9,NA,NA,TRBJ2-1,TGTGCCAGCAGCCCATCCACTGAGTACAATGAGCAGTTCTTC,CASSPSTEYNEQFF
TRBV5-1,NA,NA,TRBJ2-7,TGCGCCAGCAGGAGCGGCTACGAGCAGTACTTC,CASRSGYEQYF
TRBV7-2,NA,NA,TRBJ1-2,TGTGCCAGCAGCACCCAATCGTATGGCTACACCTTC,CASSTQSYGYTF
TRBV4-1,NA,NA,TRBJ1-5,TGCGCCAGCAGCCAAGGTGTAAATCAGCCCCAGCATTTT,CASSQGVNQPQHF
TRBV9,NA,TRBD2,TRBJ2-4,TGTGCCAGCAGCCAGAGCGGGGCCGCCAAAAACATTCAGTACTTC,CASSQSGAAKNIQYF
TRBV14,NA,NA,TRBJ2-4,TGTGCCAGCAGCCCGGGCCCCGAGGGGTACATTCAGTACTTC,CASSPGPEGYIQYF